The next 22 T cell receptor beta chains were all read from a single sample in a study of breast tumors, draining lymph nodes, adjacent tissues. The lymph nodes were axillary draining lymph nodes from breast cancer patients. TCRdb re-called the multiplex PCR reads with MiXCR, one entry per CDR3 protein. The sample has 180,000 or so distinct CDR3 sequences; 31% are singletons. The specimen was axillary lymph node tissue. The receptor set was obtained from a female donor with breast cancer. Some clones in this sample may be carry-over from other donors' samples.

Many counts were recorded for this clonotype. CDR3 region: CASSEETSGFYEQYF. The DNA of the CDR3 is TGTGCCAGCAGTGAAGAAACTAGCGGATTCTACGAGCAGTACTTC. The chain recombines TRBV2 with TRBJ2-7; TRBD2 matches at 8 bases. The V and J ends lost 1 base and 3 bases, in that order; junction bases with no gene match: 5. The CDR3 totals 15 residues. Germline V gene lookup returns CDR1 SNHLY and CDR2 FYNNEI.

As concerns this clonotype: The CDR3 does not end in the conserved phenylalanine or tryptophan, so this is likely a read error. The chain couples TRBV29-1 to TRBJ1-1; 7 positions match TRBD1. CDR3 length: 13 residues. Per germline, CDR1 SQVTM and CDR2 ANQGSEA. The junction had 8 bases not matched to a gene; V was cut back by 7 bases and J by 3 bases. CDR3 residues: CSALLTGDTEAFL. The CDR3 nucleotides are TGCAGCGCCCTGTTAACAGGGGACACTGAAGCTTTCCTT.

As concerns this clonotype: A much larger clonotype is one base distant, so this may be a read error. The chain joins TRBV5-5 to TRBJ1-4; D may be TRBD1 (5 bases). The germline CDR1 and CDR2 sequences are SGHKS and YYEKEE (reference sequence). The V end was cut by 3 bases, the J end by 4 bases, with 13 bases between. The CDR3 contains 15 residues. The CDR3 here is CASSSLGALNEKLFF. DNA of the CDR3: TGTGCCAGCAGCTCGCTCGGGGCGCTTAATGAAAAACTGTTTTTT.

The J gene is TRBJ1-2, the V gene TRBV6-4; D perhaps matches TRBD1 (6 bases). Trimming removed 7 bases from V and 6 bases from J, with 18 bases in between. CDR1 is MRHNA and CDR2 is SNTAGT in the germline V gene. The CDR3 sequence is 14 residues long. The CDR3 region is CASIERGTIDGYTF. For the CDR3, the DNA is TGTGCCAGCATTGAAAGGGGGACTATCGATGGCTACACCTTC.

CDR3 loop: CASSLGVRAGSQETQYF. CDR3 in DNA: TGTGCCAGCAGCTTAGGGGTCCGGGCGGGATCCCAAGAGACCCAGTACTTC. The chain couples TRBV7-8 to TRBJ2-5; D perhaps matches TRBD2 (6 bases). Trimming pared 1 base from V and 1 base from J, leaving 16 bases between. The CDR3 extends over 17 amino acids. CDR1 is SGHVS, CDR2 FQNEAQ, per germline.

A note on this clonotype: A read error is possible here, since a much larger clone lies one base away. The chain carries TRBV28 and TRBJ1-3; D might be TRBD1 (6 bases). The CDR3 length is 14 residues. CDR1 is MDHEN and CDR2 is SYDVKM in the germline V gene. V dropped 2 bases and J dropped 6 bases, with 11 bases sitting between them. The CDR3 sequence is CASSLGGTSNTIYF. The CDR3 DNA reads TGTGCCAGCAGTTTAGGGGGGACATCAAACACCATATATTTT.

This clonotype was detected ten times or more. The V call is TRBV19, the J call TRBJ2-3; D possibly corresponds to TRBD1 (5 bases). The germline V and J ends were trimmed by 1 base and 2 bases, with 10 bases remaining between them. The V gene's germline CDR1 is LNHDA and CDR2 SQIVND (reference sequence). The CDR3 spans 15 residues. In DNA form, the CDR3 reads TGTGCCAGTAGTATAGGGGGCAGATACACAGATACGCAGTATTTT. Residues: CASSIGGRYTDTQYF.

For this clonotype: It may be a read error: a sequence one base away is much more abundant. V is TRBV6-1 and J is TRBJ2-5; TRBD2 matches 14 bases. Germline-derived CDR1 and CDR2 are MNHNS and SASEGT. Trimming removed 4 bases from V and 5 bases from J; junction bases left unmatched: 9. The CDR3 contains 17 residues. This CDR3 is CASSGHRLAGGRETQYF. The CDR3 DNA sequence: TGTGCCAGCAGTGGTCACCGACTAGCGGGAGGGCGGGAGACCCAGTACTTC.

This clonotype appeared many times. The genes are TRBV19 and TRBJ2-3; perhaps TRBD1 as D (6 bases). This CDR3 region has 16 residues. Germline V gene lookup returns CDR1 LNHDA and CDR2 SQIVND (reference sequence). V lost 5 bases to trimming and J lost 1 base, with 16 bases between them. The CDR3 sequence is CASSPLRPGGTDTQYF. CDR3 bases: TGTGCCAGTAGTCCCCTCCGGCCAGGGGGCACAGATACGCAGTATTTT. The whole variable domain, filled in from reference TRBV19 and TRBJ2-3, reads DGGITQSPKYLFRKEGQNVTLSCEQNLNHDAMYWYRQDPGQGLRLIYYSQIVNDFQKGDIAEGYSVSREKKESFPLTVTSAQKNPTAFYLCASSPLRPGGTDTQYFGPGTRLTVL.

This clonotype was detected a few times. This chain links TRBV18 with TRBJ2-1; D possibly uses TRBD1 or TRBD2 (5 bases each). CDR3 size: 14 residues. Trimming removed 4 bases from V and 8 bases from J, with 15 bases in between. CDR1 KGHSH and CDR2 LQKENI come from the germline V gene. DNA for the CDR3: TGTGCCAGCTCACTCCCTCCCATGGGGGATGAGCAGTTCTTC. Translated, it gives CASSLPPMGDEQFF.

This clonotype was seen many times. The chain joins TRBV20-1 to TRBJ2-3; tentatively, D is TRBD2 (7 bases). V shed 4 bases and J shed 0 bases, with 17 bases lying between them. The CDR3 has 16 residues. CDR1 is DFQATT and CDR2 is SNEGSKA in the germline V gene (reference sequence). The DNA for the CDR3 is TGCAGTGCTAATGAGGCGGGGGCGGGAAGCACAGATACGCAGTATTTT. Translation: CSANEAGAGSTDTQYF.

In its sample, this clonotype was seen many times. The chain carries TRBV20-1 and TRBJ2-2; TRBD2 might be the D (6 bases). This CDR3 is built from 14 residues. Between the trimmed V and J ends, which lost 6 bases and 3 bases, there was a span of 14 bases. The germline gives CDR1 DFQATT, CDR2 SNEGSKA (reference sequence). CDR3 amino acids: CSARPGLYTGELFF. In DNA form, the CDR3 reads TGCAGTGCCCGTCCGGGACTTTACACCGGGGAGCTGTTTTTT.

The J gene is TRBJ1-4, the V gene TRBV20-1; TRBD1 matches at 9 bases. The V and J ends lost 7 bases and 8 bases, in that order; junction bases with no gene match: 11. The CDR3 has 14 residues. Looked up from germline, CDR1 is DFQATT and CDR2 is SNEGSKA (reference sequence). The CDR3 bases are TGCAGTGGGGGGATCGGGACAGGGACCGAAAAACTGTTTTTT. Its translation is CSGGIGTGTEKLFF.

As to this clonotype: Since no conserved phenylalanine or tryptophan closes the CDR3, a read error is the likely cause. The chain recombines TRBV2 with TRBJ2-7; 10 bases match TRBD1. The CDR3 is 14 residues long. In germline, CDR1 is SNHLY, CDR2 FYNNEI. With 7 bases clipped from V and 5 bases from J, the junction kept 8 bases outside the gene matches. DNA of the CDR3: TGTGCCAGCAACGGACAGGGGGAAGCCAACGAGCAGTACCTC. Its protein product is CASNGQGEANEQYL.

The sample holds many counts of this clonotype. The genes are TRBV5-1 and TRBJ2-2; 8 nucleotides match TRBD1. Germline V gene lookup returns CDR1 SGHRS and CDR2 YFSETQ. J was trimmed by 4 bases and V by 4 bases; bases with no gene match: 9. The CDR3 runs to 16 residues. The CDR3 loop reads CASSRDRGPLTGELFF. The CDR3 DNA is TGCGCCAGCAGCCGAGACAGGGGACCTCTCACCGGGGAGCTGTTTTTT.

The J gene is TRBJ2-2, the V gene TRBV5-1; TRBD2 matches at 9 bases. J was trimmed by 11 bases and V by 1 base; bases with no gene match: 9. The germline CDR1 and CDR2 sequences are SGHRS and YFSETQ. The CDR3 sequence is 15 residues long. This chain's CDR3 is CASSLSSGDTYELFF. Written as DNA, the CDR3 is TGCGCCAGCAGCTTGTCTAGCGGGGACACCTACGAGCTGTTTTTT.

The chain uses TRBV2 and TRBJ1-1, with a weak D call TRBD1 (6 bases). V was shortened by 3 bases and J by 1 base, with 9 bases between the two germline ends. Germline lookup yields CDR1 SNHLY and CDR2 FYNNEI. This CDR3 has 14 amino acids. This CDR3 is CASSEGAWNTEAFF. For the CDR3, the DNA is TGTGCCAGCAGTGAGGGGGCTTGGAACACTGAAGCTTTCTTT.

CDR3 amino acids: CASSHPGTGALEYEQYF. In DNA, the CDR3 is TGCGCCAGCAGCCACCCCGGGACAGGGGCACTAGAATACGAGCAGTACTTC. This chain links TRBV4-1 with TRBJ2-7; 10 nucleotides agree with TRBD1. Trimming removed 3 bases from V and 4 bases from J; junction bases left unmatched: 12. The CDR3 length is 17 residues. Germline CDR1 MGHRA, CDR2 YSYEKL.

This clonotype was counted ten times or more. V usage is TRBV6-5 and J usage is TRBJ2-7; 8 bases align to TRBD1. This CDR3 has 14 residues. Germline V gives CDR1 MNHEY, CDR2 SVGAGI. J was trimmed by 4 bases and V by 7 bases; bases with no gene match: 9. The CDR3 nucleotides read TGTGCCAGCACTGCCGACAGGGGTACGTACGAGCAGTACTTC. Amino acids: CASTADRGTYEQYF.

This clonotype was seen a few times. This sequence joins TRBV6-1 and TRBJ1-2, with TRBD1 matching 7 bases. CDR1 is MNHNS and CDR2 is SASEGT in the germline V gene. J lost 4 bases, V lost 2 bases, and 7 bases had no gene match. The CDR3 is made up of 15 amino acids. The CDR3 is CASSERGGPSYGYTF. For the CDR3, the DNA is TGTGCCAGCAGTGAACGAGGGGGCCCTAGCTATGGCTACACCTTC.

This clonotype was observed at least ten times. The chain joins TRBV10-2 to TRBJ1-2; 7 bases are shared with TRBD1. This CDR3 has 13 residues. Per the germline V gene, CDR1 is WSHSY and CDR2 is SAAADI. V lost 10 bases to trimming and J lost 0 bases; unmatched junction nucleotides: 5. CDR3 bases: TGCGCCACCCAGGACAGGACTAACTATGGCTACACCTTC. This gives the protein CATQDRTNYGYTF.

In this sample, this clonotype turned up many times. The chain couples TRBV28 to TRBJ1-5; unclear D gene. This CDR3 is built from 15 residues. V was trimmed by 4 bases and J by 5 bases, leaving 15 bases between them. The germline V gene has CDR1 MDHEN and CDR2 SYDVKM. CDR3 amino acids: CASSSTGEGYQPQHF. CDR3 nucleotide sequence: TGTGCCAGCAGTTCGACCGGCGAGGGTTATCAGCCCCAGCATTTT.